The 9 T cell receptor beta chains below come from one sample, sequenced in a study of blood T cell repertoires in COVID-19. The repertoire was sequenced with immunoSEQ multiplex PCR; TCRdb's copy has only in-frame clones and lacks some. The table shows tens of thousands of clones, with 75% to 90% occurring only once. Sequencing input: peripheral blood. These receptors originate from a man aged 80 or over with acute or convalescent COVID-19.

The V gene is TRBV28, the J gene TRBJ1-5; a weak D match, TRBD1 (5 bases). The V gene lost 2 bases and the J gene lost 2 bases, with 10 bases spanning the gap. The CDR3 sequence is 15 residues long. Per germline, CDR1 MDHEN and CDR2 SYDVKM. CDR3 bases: TGTGCCAGCAGTTTAACCCCGGGGGGCAATCAGCCCCAGCATTTT. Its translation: CASSLTPGGNQPQHF.

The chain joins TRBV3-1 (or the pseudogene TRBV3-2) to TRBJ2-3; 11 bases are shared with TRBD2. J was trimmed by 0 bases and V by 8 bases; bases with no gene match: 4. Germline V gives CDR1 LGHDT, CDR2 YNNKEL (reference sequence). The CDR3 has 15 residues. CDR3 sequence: CASSWTSGSTDTQYF. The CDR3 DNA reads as TGTGCCAGCTCCTGGACTAGCGGGAGCACAGATACGCAGTATTTT.

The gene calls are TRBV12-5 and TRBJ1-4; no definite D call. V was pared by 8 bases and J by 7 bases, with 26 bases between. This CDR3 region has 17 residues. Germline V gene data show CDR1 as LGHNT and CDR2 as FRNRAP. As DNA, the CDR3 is TGTGCTAGTTCTATCGTTGGCATAGGGAGGGTGGGTGAAAAACTGTTTTTT. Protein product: CASSIVGIGRVGEKLFF. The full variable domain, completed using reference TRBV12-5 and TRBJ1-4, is DARVTQTPRHKVTEMGQEVTMRCQPILGHNTVFWYRQTMMQGLELLAYFRNRAPLDDSGMPKDRFSAEMPDATLATLKIQPSEPRDSAVYFCASSIVGIGRVGEKLFFGSGTQLSVL.

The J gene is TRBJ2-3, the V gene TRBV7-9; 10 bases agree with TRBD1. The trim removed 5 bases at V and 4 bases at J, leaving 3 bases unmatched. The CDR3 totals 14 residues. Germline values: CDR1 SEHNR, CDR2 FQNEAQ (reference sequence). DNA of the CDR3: TGTGCCAGCAGCCGGGACAGGGGCTCAGATACGCAGTATTTT. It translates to CASSRDRGSDTQYF.

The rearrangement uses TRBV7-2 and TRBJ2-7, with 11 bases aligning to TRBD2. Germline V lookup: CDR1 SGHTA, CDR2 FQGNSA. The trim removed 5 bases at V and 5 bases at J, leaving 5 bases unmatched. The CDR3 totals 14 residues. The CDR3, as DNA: TGTGCCAGCAGCCTCGGGACTAGCGGAAACGAGCAGTACTTC. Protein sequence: CASSLGTSGNEQYF. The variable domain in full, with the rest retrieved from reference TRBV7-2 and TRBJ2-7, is GAGVSQSPSNKVTEKGKDVELRCDPISGHTALYWYRQSLGQGLEFLIYFQGNSAPDKSGLPSDRFSAERTGGSVSTLTIQRTQQEDSAVYLCASSLGTSGNEQYFGPGTRLTVT.

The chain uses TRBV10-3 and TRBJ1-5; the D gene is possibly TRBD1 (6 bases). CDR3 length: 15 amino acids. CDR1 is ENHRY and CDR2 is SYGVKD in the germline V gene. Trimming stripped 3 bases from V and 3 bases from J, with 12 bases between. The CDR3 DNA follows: TGTGCCATCAGTGACGCAGGGGACCTCAATCAGCCCCAGCATTTT. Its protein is CAISDAGDLNQPQHF.

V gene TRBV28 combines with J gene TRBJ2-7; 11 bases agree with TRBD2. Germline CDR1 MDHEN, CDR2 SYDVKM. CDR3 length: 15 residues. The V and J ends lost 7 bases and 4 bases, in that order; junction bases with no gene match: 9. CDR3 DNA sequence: TGTGCCAGCACCAAGGGGGGACTAGCGGTTTACGAGCAGTACTTC. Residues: CASTKGGLAVYEQYF.

In DNA, the CDR3 is TGTGCCAGCAGCTTCCTGGCGGCGGGTGAATACAATGAGCAGTTCTTC. This encodes CASSFLAAGEYNEQFF. The chain carries TRBV7-6 and TRBJ2-1; D is perhaps TRBD2 (5 bases). V dropped 3 bases and J dropped 4 bases, with 16 bases sitting between them. Germline V CDR1 and CDR2: SGHVS, FNYEAQ. The CDR3 runs 16 residues.

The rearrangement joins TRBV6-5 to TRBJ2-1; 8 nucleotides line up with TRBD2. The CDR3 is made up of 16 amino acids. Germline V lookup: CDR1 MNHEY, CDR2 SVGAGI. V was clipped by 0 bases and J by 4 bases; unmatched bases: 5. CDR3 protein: CASSYSLAGSYNEQFF. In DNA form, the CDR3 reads TGTGCCAGCAGTTACTCGCTAGCGGGTTCGTACAATGAGCAGTTCTTC.